This T cell receptor (beta chain) was recovered during a study of T cell repertoires in cytomegalovirus infection. This clonotype was seen repeatedly, ten times or more. The antigen remains unidentified. TCRdb re-called the reads through MiXCR, storing one row per CDR3 protein. The sample records some 920,000 distinct CDR3 sequences, approximately 33% being singletons. V gave up 5 bases and J gave up 0 bases, with 22 bases separating them. This CDR3 is 18 amino acids long. CDR1 and CDR2 from the germline V gene are MNHNS and SASEGT. The gene calls are TRBV6-1 and TRBJ1-1, with a weak D call TRBD1 (6 bases). The sample consisted of cultured CD8+ T cells from PBMCs, taken from culture after CMV antigen stimulation. This TCR derives from a human donor in good health (CMV status not recorded). Some clones in this sample may be carry-over from other donors' samples. CDR3 DNA sequence: TGTGCCAGCAGTCCCCAGTACAGGGATATCAACATGAACACTGAAGCTTTCTTT. This translates into CASSPQYRDINMNTEAFF.